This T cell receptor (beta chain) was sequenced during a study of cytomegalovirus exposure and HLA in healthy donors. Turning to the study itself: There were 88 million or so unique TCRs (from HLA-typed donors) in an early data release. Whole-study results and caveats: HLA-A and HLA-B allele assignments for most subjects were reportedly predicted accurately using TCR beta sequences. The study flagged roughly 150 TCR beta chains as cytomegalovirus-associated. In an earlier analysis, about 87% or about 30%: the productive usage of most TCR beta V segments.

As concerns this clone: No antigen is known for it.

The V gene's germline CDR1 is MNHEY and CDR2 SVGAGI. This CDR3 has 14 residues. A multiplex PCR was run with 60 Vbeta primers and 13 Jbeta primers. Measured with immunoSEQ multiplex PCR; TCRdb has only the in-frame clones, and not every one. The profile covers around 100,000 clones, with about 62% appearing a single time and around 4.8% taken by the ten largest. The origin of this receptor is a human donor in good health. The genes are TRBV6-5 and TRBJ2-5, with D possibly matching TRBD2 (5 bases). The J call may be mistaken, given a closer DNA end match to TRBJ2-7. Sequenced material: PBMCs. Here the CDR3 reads CASSYRGPPDEQYF. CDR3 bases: TGTGCCAGCAGTTACCGGGGTCCCCCTGACGAGCAGTACTTC.